Listed below are T cell receptor beta chains from one sample, sequenced in a study of T-cell memory formation after mild COVID-19. TCRdb processed the 5' RACE reads anew with MiXCR; each CDR3 protein has one entry. The table lists under 300,000 distinct CDR3 sequences, 18% of them singletons. Sequencing used PBMCs or a T cell subset sorted from them (not recorded which). The receptors stem from a man aged 18 to 30 who had mild COVID-19 (a few samples of this study predate the infection). Cell type and time point are not known. CDR3s include the opening cysteine and the closing phenylalanine or tryptophan. The D gene is left open where the match is weak. The size entry is marked missing in some rows and otherwise reads once, few, many or a size class.

D gene	V gene	J gene	clone size	CDR3 length	CDR3 protein	CDR3 DNA
.	TRBV30	TRBJ1-2	many	12	CAWSQVDYGYTF	TGTGCCTGGAGTCAAGTAGACTATGGCTACACCTTC
.	TRBV6-5	TRBJ1-6	.	14	CASSPGGGESPLHF	TGTGCCAGCAGTCCCGGGGGAGGGGAGTCACCCCTCCACTTT
.	TRBV12-3/TRBV12-4	TRBJ1-4	.	9	CASNGELFF	TGTGCCAGCAATGGGGAACTGTTTTTT
TRBD1	TRBV12-3/TRBV12-4	TRBJ1-1	.	12	CASSRMTGEAFF	TGTGCCAGCAGTCGAATGACAGGGGAGGCTTTCTTT
TRBD1	TRBV5-1	TRBJ2-3	.	17	CASSSSGTGFATDTQYF	TGCGCCAGCAGCTCCTCCGGGACAGGGTTTGCGACAGATACGCAGTATTTT
TRBD2	TRBV12-3/TRBV12-4	TRBJ2-5	many	14	CASSPRTSGETQYF	TGTGCCAGCAGTCCCCGGACTAGCGGGGAGACCCAGTACTTC
TRBD1	TRBV11-1	TRBJ2-1	.	15	CASSQQGARYNEQFF	TGTGCCAGCAGCCAACAGGGGGCGCGTTACAATGAGCAGTTCTTC
.	TRBV14	TRBJ1-5	many	13	CASSQGPNQPQHF	TGTGCCAGCAGCCAAGGCCCCAATCAGCCCCAGCATTTT
TRBD2	TRBV9	TRBJ2-1	few	14	CASSAGGGLDEQFF	TGTGCCAGCAGCGCCGGGGGGGGGCTGGATGAGCAGTTCTTC
.	TRBV10-3	TRBJ1-1	.	16	CAISESRTALNTEAFF	TGTGCCATCAGTGAGTCGAGAACAGCCCTGAACACTGAAGCTTTCTTT
.	TRBV29-1	TRBJ1-2	few	10	CSVAGQGYTF	TGCAGCGTTGCAGGGCAGGGCTACACCTTC
TRBD2	TRBV24-1	TRBJ2-1	.	17	CATSDPRGGSSYNEQFF	TGTGCCACCAGTGATCCGAGGGGAGGGAGCTCCTACAATGAGCAGTTCTTC
.	TRBV12-3/TRBV12-4	TRBJ2-2	few	16	CASSFSWRPNTGELFF	TGTGCCAGCAGTTTCTCGTGGAGACCGAACACCGGGGAGCTGTTTTTT
.	TRBV2	TRBJ2-7	.	13	CASSVRATYEQYF	TGTGCCAGCAGTGTAAGGGCTACCTACGAGCAGTACTTC
.	TRBV4-3	TRBJ2-3	.	14	CASSQDIAVDTQYF	TGCGCCAGCAGCCAAGACATAGCGGTAGATACGCAGTATTTT
.	TRBV20-1	TRBJ2-5	few	13	CSARRQGTETQYF	TGCAGTGCTAGAAGGCAGGGAACAGAGACCCAGTACTTC
.	TRBV11-1	TRBJ2-3	.	16	CASSDDRSGSTDTQYF	TGTGCCAGCAGCGACGACAGGTCAGGGAGCACAGATACGCAGTATTTT
.	TRBV5-1	TRBJ2-1	many	17	CASSPHANIGSYNEQFF	TGCGCCAGCAGCCCCCACGCGAATATTGGCTCCTACAATGAGCAGTTCTTC
.	TRBV11-2	TRBJ2-7	.	15	CASSWTVGQTYEQYF	TGTGCCAGCAGCTGGACCGTCGGACAGACCTACGAGCAGTACTTC
.	TRBV3-1	TRBJ1-1	.	15	CASSQSGLWGTEAFF	TGTGCCAGCAGCCAGTCGGGACTCTGGGGGACTGAAGCTTTCTTT
.	TRBV5-1	TRBJ1-1	few	14	CASKLGQTNTEAFF	TGCGCCAGCAAGCTAGGACAGACGAACACTGAAGCTTTCTTT
.	TRBV5-1	TRBJ2-3	many	13	CASSSGLLDTQYF	TGCGCCAGCAGCTCGGGTCTCCTTGATACGCAGTATTTT
TRBD1	TRBV24-1	TRBJ2-1	many	15	CATAPGQGVFHEQFF	TGTGCCACCGCCCCGGGACAGGGTGTTTTTCATGAGCAGTTCTTC
.	TRBV4-3	TRBJ2-3	many	15	CASSQDPRGSDTQYF	TGCGCCAGCAGCCAAGATCCGAGGGGTTCAGATACGCAGTATTTT
.	TRBV29-1	TRBJ1-4	many	14	CSGTLQGTNEKLFF	TGCAGCGGTACCCTGCAGGGGACTAATGAAAAACTGTTTTTT
.	TRBV7-2	TRBJ1-1	.	14	CASSPYGLSTQAFF	TGTGCCAGCAGTCCTTATGGCCTCTCAACTCAAGCTTTCTTT